The present entry profiles one T cell receptor (beta chain) with its context. The target antigen is unknown. The sample is drawn from a study of shared clonotypes between healthy human individuals. Study context: Serving as donors were two women and a few men, whose ages spanned 18 to 49. Points from the study as a whole: Richness estimates generally favored naive over memory subsets. Investigators collected only blood, and repertoires in tissues likely differ.

Naive CD8 populations comprised CD45RO-negative cells positively selected for CCR7, excluding terminally differentiated effector memory CD45RA+ cells. This CDR3 spans 17 amino acids. The V gene's germline CDR1 is SGHRS and CDR2 YFSETQ. Between the trimmed V and J ends, which lost 4 bases and 3 bases, there was a span of 19 bases. Generated by immunoSEQ multiplex PCR, the TCRdb table keeps only in-frame clones and is missing some. The table lists under 850,000 clones, around 92% of them singletons. The TCR originated in a man aged 30-40 years in good health. The rearrangement uses TRBV5-1 and TRBJ2-2; the D gene is possibly TRBD1 (5 bases). Sequenced sample: naive CD8+ T cells sorted from blood. The CDR3: CASSLGAAEPYTGELFF. The CDR3 coding sequence is TGCGCCAGCAGCCTTGGGGCGGCTGAACCTTACACCGGGGAGCTGTTTTTT.